The 31 T cell receptor beta chains presented below share a single source sample, sequenced in a study of T cell repertoires in cytomegalovirus infection. TCRdb reanalysed the reads using MiXCR and keeps one entry per CDR3 protein. The sample holds roughly 150,000 distinct CDR3 sequences, about 20% seen once. Their specific antigens are unknown. Source: CD8+ T cells from cultured PBMCs, taken from culture after CMV antigen stimulation. The receptor set was obtained from a human donor in good health (CMV status not recorded). Some clones in this sample may be carry-over from other donors' samples.

This clonotype has just a few counts. The V and J genes are TRBV18 and TRBJ1-2, with D perhaps matching TRBD1 (5 bases). Trimming stripped 3 bases from V and 2 bases from J, with 13 bases between. CDR3 length: 15 residues. Germline-derived CDR1 and CDR2 are KGHSH and LQKENI. Here the CDR3 DNA reads TGTGCCAGCTCACCCGGGGGAGGCACAAACTATGGCTACACCTTC. Encoded protein: CASSPGGGTNYGYTF.

The chain recombines TRBV7-6 with TRBJ2-3, with D uncertain. V dropped 0 bases and J dropped 5 bases, with 3 bases sitting between them. The CDR3 has 12 residues. From germline, CDR1 is SGHVS and CDR2 FNYEAQ. Here the CDR3 reads CASSLALDTQYF. CDR3 sequence (DNA): TGTGCCAGCAGCTTAGCCCTAGATACGCAGTATTTT.

This clonotype was found a few times. V is TRBV7-2 and J is TRBJ2-5, with D possibly matching TRBD2 (5 bases). Germline loops: CDR1 SGHTA, CDR2 FQGNSA. Trimming cost V 2 bases and J 4 bases, with 8 bases left between them. The CDR3 runs 13 residues. The CDR3 region is CASSLHGGETQYF. In DNA form, the CDR3 reads TGTGCCAGCAGCTTACATGGAGGAGAGACCCAGTACTTC. The whole variable domain, filled in from reference TRBV7-2 and TRBJ2-5, reads GAGVSQSPSNKVTEKGKDVELRCDPISGHTALYWYRQSLGQGLEFLIYFQGNSAPDKSGLPSDRFSAERTGGSVSTLTIQRTQQEDSAVYLCASSLHGGETQYFGPGTRLLVL.

There are a few counts of this clonotype. The rearrangement links TRBV7-2 to TRBJ2-3, with 7 bases lining up with TRBD2. V lost 8 bases, J lost 2 bases, and 10 bases stayed unmatched. Germline V gene data show CDR1 as SGHTA and CDR2 as FQGNSA. There are 15 residues in the CDR3. CDR3 loop: CASLFSGEPTDTQYF. The CDR3 DNA follows: TGTGCCAGCCTTTTCAGCGGGGAGCCCACAGATACGCAGTATTTT.

The chain joins TRBV27 to TRBJ1-2, with TRBD1 identical over 9 bases. The trim removed 0 bases at V and 5 bases at J, leaving 7 bases unmatched. There are 16 residues in the CDR3. The germline V gene encodes CDR1 MNHEY and CDR2 SMNVEV (reference sequence). The CDR3 DNA reads TGTGCCAGCAGTTTATCGTGGGGACAGGGCGCGTATGGCTACACCTTC. Translation gives CASSLSWGQGAYGYTF.

CDR3 residues: CASSLWVGTPDKPQHF. CDR3 coding DNA: TGCGCCAGCAGCCTATGGGTGGGGACACCGGATAAGCCCCAGCATTTT. V and J are TRBV4-1 and TRBJ1-5; tentatively, D is TRBD1 (6 bases). Between the trimmed V and J ends, which lost 4 bases and 8 bases, there was a span of 21 bases. The length of the CDR3 is 16 residues. The germline CDR1 and CDR2 sequences are MGHRA and YSYEKL.

This clonotype was found a few times. The chain recombines TRBV7-9 with TRBJ2-5; D may be TRBD1 (5 bases). CDR1 and CDR2 (germline): SEHNR, FQNEAQ (reference sequence). This CDR3 region has 15 residues. Trimming shortened V by 4 bases and J by 1 base, and 13 bases separated the two germline ends. CDR3 nucleotides: TGTGCCAGCAGCTCAGGGTTTGGCCTCCAAGAGACCCAGTACTTC. Protein sequence: CASSSGFGLQETQYF.

This chain links TRBV10-3 with TRBJ1-6; D unclear. The germline V gene encodes CDR1 ENHRY and CDR2 SYGVKD. This CDR3 contains 18 residues. V was pared by 3 bases and J by 4 bases, with 19 bases between. The CDR3 DNA follows: TGTGCCATCAGTGATTTTGGAGTCCCCGGGAGGTATAATTCACCCCTCCACTTT. This sequence encodes CAISDFGVPGRYNSPLHF.

The genes are TRBV7-9 and TRBJ2-1; D perhaps matches TRBD2 (7 bases). The CDR3 extends over 15 amino acids. V gave up 5 bases and J gave up 2 bases, with 13 bases separating them. Germline CDR1 SEHNR, CDR2 FQNEAQ (reference sequence). In DNA form, the CDR3 reads TGTGCCAGCAGCCCTGGGGGGGGCCCCTACAATGAGCAGTTCTTC. It yields the protein CASSPGGGPYNEQFF.

Many counts were recorded for this clonotype. The V call is TRBV7-2, the J call TRBJ2-1; D gene uncertain. CDR1 and CDR2 (germline): SGHTA, FQGNSA. V was trimmed by 2 bases and J by 0 bases, leaving 11 bases between them. The CDR3 is 16 residues long. The DNA of the CDR3 is TGTGCCAGCAGCTTATTTCGCCCGAGCTCCTACAATGAGCAGTTCTTC. This translates into CASSLFRPSSYNEQFF.

This clonotype was picked up a small number of times. The chain recombines TRBV4-1 with TRBJ2-5; no definite D call. The CDR3 loop spans 15 amino acids. Germline V gene lookup returns CDR1 MGHRA and CDR2 YSYEKL. The V gene lost 0 bases and the J gene lost 5 bases, with 13 bases spanning the gap. CDR3 loop: CASSQDIGRLETQYF. The CDR3 DNA reads as TGCGCCAGCAGCCAAGATATAGGTCGGTTGGAGACCCAGTACTTC.

The chain joins TRBV6-5 to TRBJ2-7; TRBD1 might be the D (6 bases). The CDR3 extends over 15 amino acids. Trimming took off 2 bases at V and 3 bases at J, with 14 bases between the two ends. Per the germline V gene, CDR1 is MNHEY and CDR2 is SVGAGI. CDR3 sequence: CASSYGQLNYYEQYF. The CDR3, as DNA: TGTGCCAGCAGTTACGGACAGCTAAATTACTACGAGCAGTACTTC.

In this sample, this clonotype turned up a few times. The rearrangement uses TRBV4-1 and TRBJ1-1; D call uncertain. The length of the CDR3 is 13 residues. The V gene's germline CDR1 is MGHRA and CDR2 YSYEKL. Trimming removed 3 bases at V and 6 bases at J, with 11 bases between. In DNA form, the CDR3 reads TGCGCCAGCAGCCAGGCAGGTAGATCTGAAGCTTTCTTT. Protein sequence: CASSQAGRSEAFF.

This clonotype was seen repeatedly, ten times or more. The rearrangement links TRBV7-2 to TRBJ2-3; D might be TRBD1 (5 bases). CDR1 and CDR2 (germline): SGHTA, FQGNSA. Trimming cost V 1 base and J 4 bases, with 15 bases left between them. The CDR3 runs to 16 residues. CDR3 DNA: TGTGCCAGCAGCTTAGACAGGCCCCCATACGCAGATACGCAGTATTTT. Amino acid sequence: CASSLDRPPYADTQYF.

By share, this clonotype counts as medium-sized. V and J are TRBV27 and TRBJ2-3, with 11 bases that match TRBD2. CDR3 length: 17 residues. Germline V gives CDR1 MNHEY, CDR2 SMNVEV (reference sequence). V gave up 2 bases and J gave up 6 bases; unmatched junction bases: 10. The CDR3, as DNA: TGTGCCAGCAGTTTAATGGGTCTAGCGGGGGGATATGATACGCAGTATTTT. The encoded protein is CASSLMGLAGGYDTQYF.

This clonotype appeared once. The chain uses TRBV5-6 and TRBJ2-7, with 7 bases matching TRBD2. The CDR3 has 16 residues. V shed 3 bases, J shed 3 bases, and the junction held 12 bases outside the gene matches. CDR1 is SGHDT, CDR2 YYEEEE, per germline. The CDR3 DNA reads as TGTGCCAGCAGCTCCCCGCAAGCGGGGTATATCTACGAGCAGTACTTC. Translating it yields CASSSPQAGYIYEQYF.

In its sample, this clonotype was seen many times. This rearrangement joins TRBV7-2 to TRBJ1-1, with D uncertain. The CDR3 runs 14 residues. CDR1 SGHTA and CDR2 FQGNSA come from the germline V gene. V lost 7 bases, J lost 2 bases, and 14 bases lay in between. In DNA form, the CDR3 reads TGTGCCAGCAAGAAAGGAGCAAGAAACACTGAAGCTTTCTTT. This codes for CASKKGARNTEAFF.

This chain links TRBV24-1 with TRBJ1-5; 9 bases align to TRBD1. After removal of 4 bases from V and 1 base from J, the junction contained 4 bases not matched to a gene. The CDR3 totals 16 residues. Germline lookup yields CDR1 KGHDR and CDR2 SFDVKD. The CDR3 nucleotides are TGTGCCACCAGTGACAACGACAGGGGGAGCAATCAGCCCCAGCATTTT. It encodes CATSDNDRGSNQPQHF.

This chain links TRBV15 with TRBJ2-2, with no clear D. Germline CDR1 is LNHNV and CDR2 is YYDKDF (reference sequence). The CDR3 sequence is 15 residues long. V lost 5 bases and J 4 bases, leaving 14 bases between the germline ends. DNA for the CDR3: TGTGCCACCAGCGGCCCCCTTAGCTTCACCGGGGAGCTGTTTTTT. Translating it yields CATSGPLSFTGELFF.

This clonotype has just a few counts. V usage is TRBV12-3 or TRBV12-4 and J usage is TRBJ2-3; maybe TRBD2 (6 bases). The ends were cut back, 7 bases at V and 1 base at J, with 15 bases in the middle. This CDR3 spans 15 amino acids. The CDR3 spells CASTSGELGTDTQYF. CDR3 sequence (DNA): TGTGCCAGCACCTCGGGAGAGCTGGGCACAGATACGCAGTATTTT.

This chain links TRBV7-9 with TRBJ1-2; the D is unclear. CDR1 is SEHNR, CDR2 FQNEAQ, per germline (reference sequence). The CDR3 totals 15 residues. Trimming stripped 1 base from V and 9 bases from J, with 18 bases between. CDR3 sequence: CASSLGGQALLRYTF. CDR3 DNA sequence: TGTGCCAGCAGCTTAGGAGGGCAGGCGCTATTGCGCTACACCTTC.

There are many counts of this clonotype. The chain combines TRBV6-6 with TRBJ2-2; D remains ambiguous. V shed 0 bases and J shed 0 bases, with 8 bases lying between them. Germline V gene data show CDR1 as MNHNY and CDR2 as SVGAGI (reference sequence). The CDR3 sequence is 16 residues long. CDR3 coding DNA: TGTGCCAGCAGTTACTCACGGGCCCCGAACACCGGGGAGCTGTTTTTT. It is translated as CASSYSRAPNTGELFF.

The chain carries TRBV12-3 or TRBV12-4 and TRBJ1-1; D call uncertain. The CDR3 totals 11 residues. V lost 5 bases and J lost 11, with 12 bases in between. Here the CDR3 reads CASSPGPRAFF. CDR3 coding DNA: TGTGCCAGCAGTCCTGGACCCCGGGCTTTCTTT.

The CDR3 protein is CASSLDVGRYTEAFF. In DNA, the CDR3 is TGTGCCAGCAGCTTAGACGTAGGACGATACACTGAAGCTTTCTTT. This chain connects TRBV7-8 to TRBJ1-1, with D unclear. The CDR3 has 15 residues. From germline, CDR1 is SGHVS and CDR2 FQNEAQ. Trimming took 1 base from V and 3 from J, leaving 12 bases between them.

The chain uses TRBV4-1 and TRBJ2-5; D gene ambiguous. V dropped 1 base and J dropped 0 bases, with 9 bases sitting between them. Germline CDR1 is MGHRA and CDR2 is YSYEKL. The CDR3 has 15 amino acids. CDR3 protein: CASSQGAGHQETQYF. The CDR3 region has the DNA TGCGCCAGCAGCCAAGGGGCCGGCCACCAAGAGACCCAGTACTTC.

The chain carries TRBV13 and TRBJ1-1, with a tentative D call TRBD1 (5 bases). The CDR3 totals 13 residues. The germline V gene has CDR1 PRHDT and CDR2 FYEKMQ (reference sequence). V was trimmed by 1 base and J by 7 bases, leaving 10 bases between them. CDR3 DNA: TGTGCCAGCAGCTTAGCCGGGACCGTTGAAGCTTTCTTT. As protein: CASSLAGTVEAFF.

The sample holds a few counts of this clonotype. The chain recombines TRBV10-2 with TRBJ2-7; D is uncertain. The CDR3 runs 14 residues. Germline loops: CDR1 WSHSY, CDR2 SAAADI. The ends were cut back, 2 bases at V and 3 bases at J, with 11 bases in the middle. This chain's CDR3 is CASSEGRRVYEQYF. In DNA form, the CDR3 reads TGCGCCAGCAGTGAGGGACGGAGAGTCTACGAGCAGTACTTC.

This clonotype occurred a few times. The CDR3 spells CASSPPGTENEKLFF. DNA for the CDR3: TGTGCCAGCAGCCCACCCGGGACAGAAAATGAAAAACTGTTTTTT. The rearrangement links TRBV7-9 to TRBJ1-4; 7 bases are a match to TRBD1. The J segment lost 5 bases and the V segment lost 5 bases, leaving 8 bases of the junction unmatched. The germline V gene has CDR1 SEHNR and CDR2 FQNEAQ (reference sequence). CDR3 length equals 15 residues.

This chain uses TRBV5-4 with TRBJ1-1, with TRBD1 matching over 7 bases. The junction had 6 bases not matched to a gene; V was cut back by 4 bases and J by 3 bases. The CDR3 is 14 residues long. Germline CDR1 reads SGHNT; CDR2 reads YYREEE (reference sequence). The CDR3 region is CASSGVDRDTEAFF. CDR3 DNA: TGTGCCAGCAGCGGGGTTGACAGGGACACTGAAGCTTTCTTT. Full variable domain (remainder filled in from reference TRBV5-4 and TRBJ1-1): ETGVTQSPTHLIKTRGQQVTLRCSSQSGHNTVSWYQQALGQGPQFIFQYYREEENGRGNFPPRFSGLQFPNYSSELNVNALELDDSALYLCASSGVDRDTEAFFGQGTRLTVV.

This clonotype was seen repeatedly, ten times or more. The germline gene is not matched at one end of the junction; a read error may be the cause. The chain joins TRBV25-1 to TRBJ1-1; maybe TRBD1 (6 bases). This CDR3 is built from 16 residues. CDR1 and CDR2 from the germline V gene are MGHDK and SYGVNS. CDR3 protein: CASSEYGGLGDTEAFF. CDR3 bases: TGTGCCAGCAGCGAATATGGGGGGCTGGGGGACACTGAAGCTTTCTTT.

This clonotype was recorded many times. The chain couples TRBV2 to TRBJ2-7; D may be TRBD1 (7 bases). Trimming removed 7 bases at V and 4 bases at J, with 23 bases between. Per the germline V gene, CDR1 is SNHLY and CDR2 is FYNNEI. The CDR3 is made up of 16 amino acids. The chain's CDR3 is CASIGVVGGGRYEQYF. Here the CDR3 DNA reads TGTGCCAGCATTGGCGTCGTAGGAGGGGGCAGATACGAGCAGTACTTC.